Following are 18 T cell receptor beta chains from one sample sequenced in a study of cytomegalovirus exposure and HLA in healthy donors. PCR involved 60 Vbeta and 13 Jbeta primers. Clones were read by immunoSEQ multiplex PCR, and TCRdb kept only the in-frame ones, dropping some. Here the sample spans about 150,000 clones, about 79% being singletons. Sample: PBMCs. The receptors were gathered from a woman in her 30s in good health and CMV-seronegative.

The genes are TRBV6-5 and TRBJ1-2; D possibly corresponds to TRBD1 (5 bases). Trimming stripped 5 bases from V and 2 bases from J, with 9 bases between. CDR3 size: 13 residues. The germline V gene encodes CDR1 MNHEY and CDR2 SVGAGI. In DNA, the CDR3 is TGTGCCAGCAGTATCACAGGAAACTATGGCTACACCTTC. This sequence encodes CASSITGNYGYTF.

This sequence joins TRBV30 and TRBJ2-7; TRBD2 matches at 12 bases. This CDR3 has 17 amino acids. Germline assignment: CDR1 GTSNPN and CDR2 SVGIG (reference sequence). After removal of 2 bases from V and 2 bases from J, the junction contained 10 bases not matched to a gene. CDR3 loop: CAWSLGGTSGGPYEQYF. The CDR3, as DNA: TGTGCCTGGAGTCTAGGGGGAACTAGCGGGGGGCCCTACGAGCAGTACTTC. Full variable domain (remainder filled in from reference TRBV30 and TRBJ2-7): SQTIHQWPATLVQPVGSPLSLECTVEGTSNPNLYWYRQAAGRGLQLLFYSVGIGQISSEVPQNLSASRPQDRQFILSSKKLLLSDSGFYLCAWSLGGTSGGPYEQYFGPGTRLTVT.

This rearrangement joins TRBV7-3 to TRBJ1-1; no definite D call. CDR3 size: 15 residues. The germline gives CDR1 SGHTA, CDR2 FQGTGA. The germline V and J ends were trimmed by 2 bases and 0 bases, with 10 bases remaining between them. The CDR3 loop is CASSLGGSLNTEAFF. In DNA, the CDR3 is TGTGCCAGCAGCTTAGGAGGCAGTCTGAACACTGAAGCTTTCTTT.

This rearrangement joins TRBV6-5 to TRBJ2-7, with TRBD2 as a possible D gene (6 bases). V gave up 7 bases and J gave up 6 bases, with 16 bases separating them. This CDR3 is built from 13 residues. The V gene's germline CDR1 is MNHEY and CDR2 SVGAGI. CDR3 residues: CASTPLGGGEQYF. The DNA for the CDR3 is TGTGCCAGCACCCCGCTCGGGGGTGGCGAGCAGTACTTC.

This chain connects TRBV7-9 to TRBJ2-7; the D gene is possibly TRBD1 (6 bases). Per germline, CDR1 SEHNR and CDR2 FQNEAQ (reference sequence). This CDR3 spans 14 amino acids. V lost 2 bases, J lost 5 bases, and 13 bases lay in between. The CDR3, as DNA: TGTGCCAGCAGCTTACACTCAGGGGCAGACGAGCAGTACTTC. It is translated as CASSLHSGADEQYF.

This clone was counted once. The chain employs TRBV30 and TRBJ2-1; D is undetermined. Germline lookup yields CDR1 GTSNPN and CDR2 SVGIG (reference sequence). The ends were cut back, 0 bases at V and 9 bases at J, with 9 bases in the middle. This CDR3 is 12 amino acids long. DNA of the CDR3: TGTGCCTGGAGTGTCCAATACGGTGAGCAGTTCTTC. Protein product: CAWSVQYGEQFF.

V is TRBV2 and J is TRBJ2-7; D may be TRBD2 (5 bases). Germline CDR1 SNHLY, CDR2 FYNNEI. Trimming pared 0 bases from V and 6 bases from J, leaving 15 bases between. This CDR3 contains 15 residues. The CDR3 DNA is TGTGCCAGCAGTGAAGCGCTTCTTGGGAGCGGCGAGCAGTACTTC. Its translation is CASSEALLGSGEQYF.

The chain has TRBV6-5 and TRBJ1-2, with unresolved D. The CDR3 contains 13 residues. Germline values: CDR1 MNHEY, CDR2 SVGAGI. Trimming cost V 6 bases and J 4 bases, with 12 bases left between them. The CDR3 region is CASSLLGSYGYTF. The CDR3 coding sequence is TGTGCCAGCAGCCTTCTTGGCTCCTATGGCTACACCTTC.

The chain combines TRBV7-2 with TRBJ2-4, with 10 bases matching TRBD2. V gave up 0 bases and J gave up 6 bases; unmatched junction bases: 8. Germline lookup yields CDR1 SGHTA and CDR2 FQGNSA. This CDR3 region has 17 residues. CDR3 residues: CASSLAASGGVRNIQYF. The CDR3 nucleotides read TGTGCCAGCAGCTTAGCGGCTAGCGGGGGCGTCAGAAACATTCAGTACTTC.

The sample holds a few counts of this clone. This chain connects TRBV6-1 to TRBJ1-1, with 10 bases aligning to TRBD1. V was clipped by 5 bases and J by 7 bases; unmatched bases: 7. This CDR3 comprises 14 residues. CDR1 and CDR2 from the germline V gene are MNHNS and SASEGT. The CDR3 spells CASSLRQGASEAFF. As DNA, the CDR3 is TGTGCCAGCAGTCTCCGACAGGGGGCGAGTGAAGCTTTCTTT.

This chain links TRBV15 with TRBJ1-1; D may be TRBD1 (6 bases). CDR1 LNHNV and CDR2 YYDKDF come from the germline V gene (reference sequence). There are 14 residues in the CDR3. V was trimmed by 3 bases and J by 1 base, leaving 9 bases between them. The CDR3 loop is CATSSYRENTEAFF. The CDR3 nucleotides read TGTGCCACCAGCAGTTACAGGGAGAACACTGAAGCTTTCTTT. The variable domain in full, completed from reference TRBV15 and TRBJ1-1, reads DAMVIQNPRYQVTQFGKPVTLSCSQTLNHNVMYWYQQKSSQAPKLLFHYYDKDFNNEADTPDNFQSRRPNTSFCFLDIRSPGLGDTAMYLCATSSYRENTEAFFGQGTRLTVV.

The J gene is TRBJ2-5, the V gene TRBV5-1; 7 nucleotides align to TRBD1. The V gene end was trimmed by 2 bases and the J gene end by 1 base; junction bases not matched to a gene: 5. Germline assignment: CDR1 SGHRS and CDR2 YFSETQ. CDR3 length: 15 amino acids. The DNA for the CDR3 is TGCGCCAGCAGCTTAAACAGGGGATTCCAAGAGACCCAGTACTTC. Translation gives CASSLNRGFQETQYF.

As regards this clone: The sample holds other DNA sequences that translate to the same CDR3. The chain uses TRBV4-3 and TRBJ1-1, with 8 bases identical to TRBD1. With V trimmed by 1 base and J by 5 bases, 6 bases remained unmatched. Per the germline V gene, CDR1 is LGHNA and CDR2 is YSLEER. The CDR3 has 15 amino acids. The CDR3 reads CASSQGQGRTTEAFF. DNA for the CDR3: TGCGCCAGCAGCCAAGGACAGGGGAGAACAACTGAAGCTTTCTTT.

The gene calls are TRBV5-1 and TRBJ1-3; 10 nucleotides line up with TRBD1. J gave up 0 bases and V 4 bases, and 4 bases lay outside the gene matches. The CDR3 contains 16 residues. Germline V gives CDR1 SGHRS, CDR2 YFSETQ. The CDR3 coding sequence is TGCGCCAGCAGCCGGACAGGGGGTTTCTCTGGAAACACCATATATTTT. Encoded protein: CASSRTGGFSGNTIYF. The variable domain in full, completed from reference TRBV5-1 and TRBJ1-3, reads KAGVTQTPRYLIKTRGQQVTLSCSPISGHRSVSWYQQTPGQGLQFLFEYFSETQRNKGNFPGRFSGRQFSNSRSEMNVSTLELGDSALYLCASSRTGGFSGNTIYFGEGSWLTVV.

This sequence joins TRBV7-6 and TRBJ1-2, with 9 nucleotides matching TRBD1. V shed 5 bases and J 4 bases; nucleotides not matched to a gene: 8. The CDR3 has 15 amino acids. Germline V gives CDR1 SGHVS, CDR2 FNYEAQ. CDR3 region: CASSAGQGSFYGYTF. For the CDR3, the DNA is TGTGCCAGCAGCGCCGGACAGGGGTCCTTCTATGGCTACACCTTC.

This clone showed up just a few times. The chain has TRBV6-5 and TRBJ1-4; D remains unclear. The CDR3 consists of 12 residues. The V gene's germline CDR1 is MNHEY and CDR2 SVGAGI. V was clipped by 5 bases and J by 10 bases, with 11 bases between them. The CDR3 nucleotides are TGTGCCAGCAGTATTATCGGAGGAAAACTGTTTTTT. Amino acid sequence: CASSIIGGKLFF.

The CDR3 loop reads CASSLESSGNTIYF. The CDR3, as DNA: TGTGCCAGCAGCTTAGAGAGTTCGGGAAACACCATATATTTT. The genes are TRBV7-2 and TRBJ1-3; D is ambiguous. Looked up from germline, CDR1 is SGHTA and CDR2 is FQGNSA. The CDR3 has 14 residues. V lost 1 base and J 4 bases, leaving 8 bases between the germline ends.

This chain links TRBV5-4 with TRBJ2-1, with 7 bases matching TRBD2. The CDR3 is 12 amino acids. V lost 2 bases to trimming and J lost 9 bases; unmatched junction nucleotides: 2. The germline CDR1 and CDR2 sequences are SGHNT and YYREEE (reference sequence). This CDR3 is CASSLPSGEQFF. The CDR3 DNA is TGTGCCAGCAGCTTACCTAGCGGTGAGCAGTTCTTC.